Below, one TCR beta chain is given with its context. What it recognizes is unknown. This record comes from a study of cytomegalovirus exposure and HLA in healthy donors. On the study more broadly: For the approximately 410 genotyped donors, 75% to 90% fell within the Caucasian-associated ancestry cluster.

Each donor's status was that of a healthy bone marrow donor. General study points: Upon later analysis, HLA-associated TCR beta chains proved more clonally expanded than other, equally common chains. Later analysis identified a missense DCLRE1C variant that was linked to TCR beta V- and J-gene trimming.

Germline V gene data show CDR1 as SNHLY and CDR2 as FYNNEI. The CDR3 runs to 14 residues. V was shortened by 4 bases and J by 12 bases, with 19 bases between the two germline ends. Use of 60 Vbeta and 13 Jbeta primers characterized the PCR. Clones were sequenced by immunoSEQ multiplex PCR, and TCRdb holds only the in-frame ones, with some missing. Of some 150,000 clones listed, about 10% were seen once; the top ten hold around 7%. The receptor was derived from a woman aged 40-49 years in good health and CMV-seropositive. The chain couples TRBV2 to TRBJ2-4; maybe TRBD2 (6 bases). The sample comprised PBMCs. CDR3 in DNA: TGTGCCAGCAGTGTTTTGCTAGCGAGTAATGATCAGTACTTC. It codes for CASSVLLASNDQYF.